One and the same sample provided the 28 T cell receptor beta chains below, sequenced in a study of cytomegalovirus exposure and HLA in healthy donors. PCR amplification relied on 60 Vbeta primers (plus 13 Jbeta primers). Profiled with immunoSEQ multiplex PCR; TCRdb holds only in-frame clones, not every one. The sample totals around 140,000 clones. The sample was PBMCs. These receptors were obtained from a woman aged 40 to 49 in good health and CMV-seronegative.

V gene TRBV7-9 combines with J gene TRBJ2-3; TRBD2 matches at 7 bases. In germline, CDR1 is SEHNR, CDR2 FQNEAQ (reference sequence). V was clipped by 2 bases and J by 2 bases; unmatched bases: 10. The CDR3 has 17 amino acids. The CDR3 loop reads CASSLPSRGDYTDTQYF. The DNA for the CDR3 is TGTGCCAGCAGCTTACCCTCACGGGGGGACTACACAGATACGCAGTATTTT. Together with reference TRBV7-9 and TRBJ2-3, the CDR3 gives the full variable domain: DTGVSQNPRHKITKRGQNVTFRCDPISEHNRLYWYRQTLGQGPEFLTYFQNEAQLEKSRLLSDRFSAERPKGSFSTLEIQRTEQGDSAMYLCASSLPSRGDYTDTQYFGPGTRLTVL.

As concerns this clone: One end of the junction varies from germline; a read error may be responsible. The chain carries TRBV7-7 and TRBJ2-7, with 7 bases that match TRBD1. The CDR3 is 13 amino acids. The germline CDR1 and CDR2 sequences are SSHAT and FNYEAQ (reference sequence). CDR3 loop: CASSLRQGDEQYF. CDR3 in DNA: TGTGCTAGCAGCTTACGACAGGGCGACGAGCAGTACTTC. The full variable domain, rest sourced from reference TRBV7-7 and TRBJ2-7, is GAGVSQSPRYKVTKRGQDVTLRCDPISSHATLYWYQQALGQGPEFLTYFNYEAQPDKSGLPSDRFSAERPEGSISTLTIQRTEQRDSAMYRCASSLRQGDEQYFGPGTRLTVT.

The genes are TRBV5-1 and TRBJ1-3, with D perhaps matching TRBD1 (6 bases). V shed 4 bases and J shed 8 bases, with 13 bases lying between them. The CDR3 spans 13 residues. Per germline, CDR1 SGHRS and CDR2 YFSETQ. CDR3 region: CASSPGGADTIYF. The DNA of the CDR3 is TGCGCCAGCAGCCCGGGGGGCGCAGACACCATATATTTT.

This sequence joins TRBV29-1 and TRBJ2-5; D is possibly TRBD2 (6 bases). CDR1 is SQVTM and CDR2 is ANQGSEA in the germline V gene. The CDR3 has 12 residues. The ends were cut back, 6 bases at V and 1 base at J, with 9 bases in the middle. The CDR3 DNA is TGCAGCGTCCCGGGACTCCAAGAGACCCAGTACTTC. Amino acids: CSVPGLQETQYF.

V is TRBV4-1 and J is TRBJ2-3, with 11 bases identical to TRBD2. Trimming took 5 bases from V and 2 from J; bases not matched to a gene: 12. In germline, CDR1 is MGHRA, CDR2 YSYEKL. The CDR3 is 18 residues long. The CDR3 loop reads CASSFRGRGLADTDTQYF. CDR3 in DNA: TGCGCCAGCAGCTTCAGGGGCAGGGGACTAGCGGACACAGATACGCAGTATTTT.

J is TRBJ1-3 and V is TRBV4-3, with TRBD1 identical over 11 bases. The V gene's germline CDR1 is LGHNA and CDR2 YSLEER. J lost 0 bases, V lost 0 bases, and 4 bases had no gene match. This CDR3 contains 18 residues. This CDR3 reads CASSQDAGTGGSGNTIYF. The CDR3 nucleotides are TGCGCCAGCAGCCAAGATGCCGGGACAGGGGGCTCTGGAAACACCATATATTTT.

The V gene is TRBV18, the J gene TRBJ1-3, with a tentative D call TRBD1 (5 bases). CDR3 length: 15 residues. From germline, CDR1 is KGHSH and CDR2 LQKENI. Trimming took 3 bases from V and 1 from J, leaving 10 bases between them. This CDR3 is CASSPREGSGNTIYF. The CDR3 DNA follows: TGTGCCAGCTCACCTAGGGAGGGGTCTGGAAACACCATATATTTT.

Regarding this clone: Relative to the germline gene, one junction end is altered; a read error may explain this. The rearrangement uses TRBV7-7 and TRBJ2-3; 9 nucleotides match TRBD1. Germline V gives CDR1 SSHAT, CDR2 FNYEAQ (reference sequence). This CDR3 has 15 amino acids. CDR3 residues: CASSLTQGATDTQYF. CDR3 coding DNA: TGTGCTAGCAGCTTAACACAGGGGGCAACAGATACGCAGTATTTT.

The chain carries TRBV7-2 and TRBJ2-2; 10 nucleotides line up with TRBD1. Trimming cost V 1 base and J 7 bases; bases outside gene matches: 3. The CDR3 totals 15 residues. From germline, CDR1 is SGHTA and CDR2 FQGNSA. DNA for the CDR3: TGTGCCAGCAGCTTAGGGACAGGGGGAGTCGGGGAGCTGTTTTTT. This translates into CASSLGTGGVGELFF.

The chain uses TRBV7-8 and TRBJ1-4, with D maybe TRBD1 (5 bases). The CDR3 is 15 amino acids. The V and J ends lost 5 bases and 6 bases respectively, with 16 bases between them. Germline V gene data show CDR1 as SGHVS and CDR2 as FQNEAQ. CDR3 in DNA: TGTGCCAGCAGCCCCTTGACAGAGTCGCATGAAAAACTGTTTTTT. It translates to CASSPLTESHEKLFF.

The chain's CDR3 is CAISESDSPSGETQYF. CDR3 coding DNA: TGTGCCATCAGTGAGTCGGACAGTCCCTCGGGAGAGACCCAGTACTTC. The rearrangement joins TRBV10-3 to TRBJ2-5; D is perhaps TRBD1 (6 bases). The CDR3 covers 16 residues. Germline CDR1 and CDR2: ENHRY and SYGVKD. V gave up 0 bases and J gave up 4 bases, with 15 bases separating them.

V is TRBV7-3 and J is TRBJ2-6, with 10 positions matching TRBD1. The length of the CDR3 is 18 residues. Germline V gene sequence: CDR1 SGHTA, CDR2 FQGTGA. Unmatched junction bases numbered 11, after V lost 5 bases and J lost 4 bases. The CDR3 loop is CASSARQGAHLGANVLTF. The CDR3 DNA follows: TGTGCCAGCAGCGCTCGACAGGGGGCACATCTGGGGGCCAACGTCCTGACTTTC.

The chain carries TRBV6-6 and TRBJ1-3; no firm D call. CDR3 length: 13 residues. The ends were cut back, 2 bases at V and 5 bases at J, with 7 bases in the middle. CDR1 is MNHNY and CDR2 is SVGAGI in the germline V gene (reference sequence). The chain's CDR3 is CASSYRDRNTIYF. The CDR3 nucleotides are TGTGCCAGCAGTTACCGTGACAGAAACACCATATATTTT.

This chain connects TRBV6-1 to TRBJ1-2; no clear D gene. Germline assignment: CDR1 MNHNS and CDR2 SASEGT. Trimming removed 6 bases from V and 3 bases from J, with 17 bases in between. The CDR3 runs 15 residues. The CDR3 loop reads CASRGWAEEDYGYTF. The CDR3 bases are TGTGCCAGCAGGGGCTGGGCGGAGGAGGACTATGGCTACACCTTC.

The chain is built from TRBV11-2 and TRBJ1-2, with 10 bases identical to TRBD1. CDR3 length equals 15 residues. Germline CDR1 and CDR2: SGHAT and FQNNGV. After removal of 4 bases from V and 3 bases from J, the junction contained 5 bases not matched to a gene. The CDR3 loop is CASSSRDRGHYGYTF. The CDR3, as DNA: TGTGCCAGCAGCTCCCGGGACAGGGGTCACTATGGCTACACCTTC.

The chain couples TRBV5-1 to TRBJ1-1, with 10 nucleotides matching TRBD1. The germline CDR1 and CDR2 sequences are SGHRS and YFSETQ. J was trimmed by 3 bases and V by 3 bases; bases with no gene match: 5. CDR3 size: 15 residues. The DNA of the CDR3 is TGCGCCAGCAGCTACTCCGGGACAGGGGACACTGAAGCTTTCTTT. It encodes CASSYSGTGDTEAFF. Based on the CDR3 plus reference TRBV5-1 and TRBJ1-1, the full variable domain is KAGVTQTPRYLIKTRGQQVTLSCSPISGHRSVSWYQQTPGQGLQFLFEYFSETQRNKGNFPGRFSGRQFSNSRSEMNVSTLELGDSALYLCASSYSGTGDTEAFFGQGTRLTVV.

In DNA form, the CDR3 reads TGTGCCAGCAGCTTAGTCGGGACAGGGTTGGACATTCAGTACTTC. Amino acids: CASSLVGTGLDIQYF. The chain employs TRBV7-9 and TRBJ2-4, with 9 nucleotides matching TRBD1. J was trimmed by 8 bases and V by 1 base; bases with no gene match: 6. The CDR3 spans 15 residues. The V gene's germline CDR1 is SEHNR and CDR2 FQNEAQ (reference sequence).

The chain is built from TRBV28 and TRBJ2-1; 7 bases agree with TRBD1. Germline V lookup: CDR1 MDHEN, CDR2 SYDVKM. CDR3 size: 16 residues. V gave up 4 bases and J gave up 2 bases; unmatched junction bases: 8. The CDR3 loop reads CASSSTGSQAYNEQFF. In nucleotides, the CDR3 is TGTGCCAGCAGTTCGACAGGGTCACAAGCCTACAATGAGCAGTTCTTC.

The chain is built from TRBV7-2 and TRBJ1-1; 8 nucleotides match TRBD1. The CDR3 consists of 13 residues. Germline V gene data show CDR1 as SGHTA and CDR2 as FQGNSA. The junction had 10 bases not matched to a gene; V was cut back by 5 bases and J by 11 bases. CDR3 region: CASSPQGQGGAFF. CDR3 coding DNA: TGTGCCAGCAGCCCGCAAGGACAGGGAGGCGCTTTCTTT. Using reference TRBV7-2 and TRBJ1-1 for the parts outside the CDR3, the full variable domain is GAGVSQSPSNKVTEKGKDVELRCDPISGHTALYWYRQSLGQGLEFLIYFQGNSAPDKSGLPSDRFSAERTGGSVSTLTIQRTQQEDSAVYLCASSPQGQGGAFFGQGTRLTVV.

CDR3 coding DNA: TGTGCCAGCAGCCCCGGGGGGGCAGAAGAGACCCAGTACTTC. Its translation is CASSPGGAEETQYF. V usage is TRBV28 and J usage is TRBJ2-5; 8 bases map to TRBD2. From germline, CDR1 is MDHEN and CDR2 SYDVKM. With 6 bases clipped from V and 3 bases from J, the junction kept 6 bases outside the gene matches. The CDR3 consists of 14 residues.

The rearrangement joins TRBV4-3 to TRBJ2-1; D is undetermined. The CDR3 totals 15 residues. Per germline, CDR1 LGHNA and CDR2 YSLEER. V gave up 0 bases and J gave up 4 bases, with 10 bases separating them. The CDR3 DNA reads as TGCGCCAGCAGCCAAGATACGGCAGGTTACAATGAGCAGTTCTTC. Its protein product is CASSQDTAGYNEQFF.

This sequence joins TRBV9 and TRBJ1-2; D perhaps matches TRBD1 (5 bases). This CDR3 comprises 16 residues. CDR1 and CDR2 from the germline V gene are SGDLS and YYNGEE. With 0 bases removed from V and 2 bases from J, the gap between germline ends came to 14 bases. The CDR3: CASSVEGTTRNYGYTF. CDR3 coding DNA: TGTGCCAGCAGCGTAGAAGGGACTACTCGGAACTATGGCTACACCTTC.

The V gene is TRBV6-5, the J gene TRBJ2-1; 8 bases map to TRBD2. V gave up 6 bases and J gave up 3 bases; unmatched junction bases: 7. Germline values: CDR1 MNHEY, CDR2 SVGAGI. The CDR3 consists of 15 residues. The CDR3 bases are TGTGCCAGCAGCGGACTGGCGGGGGGCTACAATGAGCAGTTCTTC. Translated, it gives CASSGLAGGYNEQFF.

The gene calls are TRBV7-2 and TRBJ1-2; D possibly corresponds to TRBD1 (6 bases). The CDR3 has 13 amino acids. Germline CDR1 is SGHTA and CDR2 is FQGNSA. Trimming shortened V by 5 bases and J by 8 bases, and 15 bases separated the two germline ends. The CDR3 reads CASSEQAGEGYTF. In DNA form, the CDR3 reads TGTGCCAGCAGCGAACAGGCAGGGGAAGGCTACACCTTC.

This sequence joins TRBV7-9 and TRBJ1-6; the match to TRBD1 covers 10 bases. With V trimmed by 4 bases and J by 10 bases, 16 bases remained unmatched. The CDR3 runs 18 residues. Per germline, CDR1 SEHNR and CDR2 FQNEAQ (reference sequence). CDR3 amino acids: CASSSHRDRGPNGSPLHF. The CDR3 DNA reads as TGTGCCAGCAGCTCACACCGGGACAGGGGTCCTAATGGGTCACCCCTCCACTTT.

In the case of this clone: This specimen includes other DNA sequences encoding the same CDR3. The chain uses TRBV7-9 and TRBJ2-7; 8 bases map to TRBD2. The CDR3 is 15 residues long. The V gene's germline CDR1 is SEHNR and CDR2 FQNEAQ (reference sequence). The junction had 14 bases not matched to a gene; V was cut back by 8 bases and J by 5 bases. The CDR3 DNA reads as TGTGCCAGCCGGGGGACGGGGGGGCCTTCCCACGAGCAGTACTTC. It yields the protein CASRGTGGPSHEQYF.

The V gene is TRBV6-1, the J gene TRBJ2-6, with TRBD2 matching 7 bases. V lost 2 bases and J lost 0; bases outside the gene matches: 4. The CDR3 covers 17 residues. Germline V CDR1 and CDR2: MNHNS, SASEGT. Written as DNA, the CDR3 is TGTGCCAGCAGTGAAACCGGGGAGGGCTCTGGGGCCAACGTCCTGACTTTC. Translated, it gives CASSETGEGSGANVLTF.

The chain is built from TRBV7-2 and TRBJ2-1, with 8 bases identical to TRBD2. This CDR3 is built from 14 residues. With 1 base clipped from V and 6 bases from J, the junction kept 2 bases outside the gene matches. Germline loops: CDR1 SGHTA, CDR2 FQGNSA. CDR3 DNA: TGTGCCAGCAGCTTAGTCGGGGGGGGCAATGAGCAGTTCTTC. Translating gives CASSLVGGGNEQFF.